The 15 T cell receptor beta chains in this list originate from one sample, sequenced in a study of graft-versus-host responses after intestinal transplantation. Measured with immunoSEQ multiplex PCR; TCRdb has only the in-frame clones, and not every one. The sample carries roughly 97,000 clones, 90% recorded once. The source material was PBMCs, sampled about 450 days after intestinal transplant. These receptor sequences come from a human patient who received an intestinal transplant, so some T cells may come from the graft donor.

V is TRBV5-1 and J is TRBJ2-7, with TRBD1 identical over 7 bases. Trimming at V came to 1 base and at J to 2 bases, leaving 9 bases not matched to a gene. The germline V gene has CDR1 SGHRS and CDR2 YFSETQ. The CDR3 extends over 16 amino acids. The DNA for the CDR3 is TGCGCCAGCAGCTTGCCCCGACAGGGAGCCACCTACGAGCAGTACTTC. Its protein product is CASSLPRQGATYEQYF.

The CDR3 reads CASSLETGTRNTIYF. In nucleotides, the CDR3 is TGCGCCAGCAGCTTGGAGACGGGTACCAGAAACACCATATATTTT. V and J are TRBV5-1 and TRBJ1-3; D unresolved. Trimming removed 0 bases at V and 5 bases at J, with 12 bases between. This CDR3 is 15 amino acids long. Germline V gene data show CDR1 as SGHRS and CDR2 as YFSETQ. Filled out from reference TRBV5-1 and TRBJ1-3, the complete variable domain reads KAGVTQTPRYLIKTRGQQVTLSCSPISGHRSVSWYQQTPGQGLQFLFEYFSETQRNKGNFPGRFSGRQFSNSRSEMNVSTLELGDSALYLCASSLETGTRNTIYFGEGSWLTVV.

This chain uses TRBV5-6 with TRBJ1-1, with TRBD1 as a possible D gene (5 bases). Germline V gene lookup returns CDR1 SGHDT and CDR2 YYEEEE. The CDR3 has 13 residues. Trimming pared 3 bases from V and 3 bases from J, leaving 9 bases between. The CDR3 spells CASSSPGYTEAFF. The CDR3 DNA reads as TGTGCCAGCAGCTCCCCAGGGTACACTGAAGCTTTCTTT.

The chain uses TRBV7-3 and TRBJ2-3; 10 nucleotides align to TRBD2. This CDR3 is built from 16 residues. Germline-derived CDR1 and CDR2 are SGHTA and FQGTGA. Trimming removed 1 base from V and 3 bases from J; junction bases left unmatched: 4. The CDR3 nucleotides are TGTGCCAGCAGCTTAATTGGGACTAGCGCGACAGATACGCAGTATTTT. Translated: CASSLIGTSATDTQYF.

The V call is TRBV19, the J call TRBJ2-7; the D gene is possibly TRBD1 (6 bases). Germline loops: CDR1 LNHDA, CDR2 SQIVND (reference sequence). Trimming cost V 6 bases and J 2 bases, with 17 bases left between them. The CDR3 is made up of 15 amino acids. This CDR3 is CASSQTGFRPYEQYF. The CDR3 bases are TGTGCCAGTAGCCAAACAGGGTTTCGACCCTACGAGCAGTACTTC.

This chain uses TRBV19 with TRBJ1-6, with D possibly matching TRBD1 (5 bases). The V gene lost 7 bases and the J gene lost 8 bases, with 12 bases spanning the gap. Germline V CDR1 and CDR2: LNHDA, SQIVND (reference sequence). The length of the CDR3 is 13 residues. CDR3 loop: CASNQGFDSPLHF. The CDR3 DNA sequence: TGTGCCAGTAACCAGGGTTTTGATTCACCCCTCCACTTT.

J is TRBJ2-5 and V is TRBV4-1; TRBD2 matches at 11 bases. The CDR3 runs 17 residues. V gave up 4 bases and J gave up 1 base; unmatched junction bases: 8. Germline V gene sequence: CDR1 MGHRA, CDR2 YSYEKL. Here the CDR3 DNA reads TGCGCCAGCAGCCGACAGCTAGCGGGGGGACCCCAAGAGACCCAGTACTTC. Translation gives CASSRQLAGGPQETQYF.

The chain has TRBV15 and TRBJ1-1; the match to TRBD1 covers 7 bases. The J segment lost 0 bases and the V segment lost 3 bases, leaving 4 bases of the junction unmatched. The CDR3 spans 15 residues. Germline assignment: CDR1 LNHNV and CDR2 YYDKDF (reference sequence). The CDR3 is CATSSMTGLNTEAFF. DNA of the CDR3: TGTGCCACCAGCAGTATGACAGGGCTGAACACTGAAGCTTTCTTT. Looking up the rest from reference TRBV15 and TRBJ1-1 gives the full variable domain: DAMVIQNPRYQVTQFGKPVTLSCSQTLNHNVMYWYQQKSSQAPKLLFHYYDKDFNNEADTPDNFQSRRPNTSFCFLDIRSPGLGDTAMYLCATSSMTGLNTEAFFGQGTRLTVV.

As DNA, the CDR3 is TGTGCCAGCAGCCCGCAGGGCCTCGAGCAGTACTTC. Translating gives CASSPQGLEQYF. The chain recombines TRBV5-4 with TRBJ2-7; D might be TRBD1 (5 bases). V was pared by 4 bases and J by 6 bases, with 11 bases between. The CDR3 runs to 12 residues. Per germline, CDR1 SGHNT and CDR2 YYREEE (reference sequence). Based on the CDR3 plus reference TRBV5-4 and TRBJ2-7, the full variable domain is ETGVTQSPTHLIKTRGQQVTLRCSSQSGHNTVSWYQQALGQGPQFIFQYYREEENGRGNFPPRFSGLQFPNYSSELNVNALELDDSALYLCASSPQGLEQYFGPGTRLTVT.

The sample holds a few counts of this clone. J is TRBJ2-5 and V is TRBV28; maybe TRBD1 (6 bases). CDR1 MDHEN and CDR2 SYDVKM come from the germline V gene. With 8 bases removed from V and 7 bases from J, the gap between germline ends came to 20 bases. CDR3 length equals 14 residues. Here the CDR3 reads CASGSPRVGGTQYF. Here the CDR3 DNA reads TGTGCCAGCGGCTCCCCCAGGGTAGGGGGGACCCAGTACTTC.

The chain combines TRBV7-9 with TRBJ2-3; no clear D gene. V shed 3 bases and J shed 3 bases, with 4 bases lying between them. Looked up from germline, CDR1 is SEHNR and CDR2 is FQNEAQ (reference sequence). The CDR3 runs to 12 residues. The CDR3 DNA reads TGTGCCAGCAGCTTGGGAACAGATACGCAGTATTTT. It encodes CASSLGTDTQYF.

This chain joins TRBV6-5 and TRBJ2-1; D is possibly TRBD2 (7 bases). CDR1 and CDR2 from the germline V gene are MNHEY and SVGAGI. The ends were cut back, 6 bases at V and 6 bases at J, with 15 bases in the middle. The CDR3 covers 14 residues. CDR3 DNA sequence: TGTGCCAGCAGCCTCGGGGGGCCCAGCAATGAGCAGTTCTTC. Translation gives CASSLGGPSNEQFF.

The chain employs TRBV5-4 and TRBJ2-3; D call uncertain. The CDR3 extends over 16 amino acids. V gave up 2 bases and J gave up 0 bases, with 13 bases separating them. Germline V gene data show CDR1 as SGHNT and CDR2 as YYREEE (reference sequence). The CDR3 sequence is CASSFRAVTSTDTQYF. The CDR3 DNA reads TGTGCCAGCAGCTTTAGGGCCGTAACTAGCACAGATACGCAGTATTTT.

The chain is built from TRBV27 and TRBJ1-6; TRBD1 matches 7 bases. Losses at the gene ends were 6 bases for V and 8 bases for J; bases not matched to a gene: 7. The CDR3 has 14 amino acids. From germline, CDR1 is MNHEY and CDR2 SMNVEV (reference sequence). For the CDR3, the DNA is TGTGCCAGCAGCGGGGACAGCACCTATTCACCCCTCCACTTT. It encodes CASSGDSTYSPLHF.

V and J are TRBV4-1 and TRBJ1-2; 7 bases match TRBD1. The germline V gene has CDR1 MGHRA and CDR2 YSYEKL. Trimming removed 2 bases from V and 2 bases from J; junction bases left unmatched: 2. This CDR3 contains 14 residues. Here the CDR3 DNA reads TGCGCCAGCAGCCAACTGGACAGGAACTATGGCTACACCTTC. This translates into CASSQLDRNYGYTF.